This entry lists 20 T cell receptor beta chains sequenced from one sample in a study of beta chain features in type 1 diabetes. Expressed TCRB transcripts were sequenced because the isolated RNA had all been reverse transcribed beforehand. Assay: immunoSEQ multiplex PCR; the TCRdb copy retains only in-frame clones and omits some. This table has 150,000 to 170,000 clones, less than 9.5% appearing once. The material sequenced was central memory CD4+ T cells from blood. Source of these receptors: a man between 18 and 29 years old in good health.

CDR3 loop: CASSLGRQVGGYNEQFF. The CDR3 nucleotides read TGTGCCAGCAGCTTGGGTAGACAGGTTGGGGGCTACAATGAGCAGTTCTTC. The gene calls are TRBV7-2 and TRBJ2-1; a weak D match, TRBD1 (6 bases). V lost 3 bases and J 3 bases, leaving 18 bases between the germline ends. CDR3 length equals 17 residues. Per the germline V gene, CDR1 is SGHTA and CDR2 is FQGNSA.

This sequence joins TRBV7-2 and TRBJ1-4; perhaps TRBD1 as D (6 bases). Trimming removed 7 bases at V and 6 bases at J, with 12 bases between. Germline values: CDR1 SGHTA, CDR2 FQGNSA. The CDR3 spans 13 residues. This CDR3 is CASTLGADEKLFF. The CDR3 DNA sequence: TGTGCCAGCACCCTGGGGGCGGATGAAAAACTGTTTTTT.

This clone was seen a handful of times. V gene TRBV11-2 combines with J gene TRBJ2-1, with 10 bases that match TRBD2. The CDR3 consists of 17 residues. The germline V gene encodes CDR1 SGHAT and CDR2 FQNNGV. The V gene end was trimmed by 2 bases and the J gene end by 7 bases; junction bases not matched to a gene: 11. CDR3 residues: CASSLLSLSSGRNEQFF. DNA for the CDR3: TGTGCCAGCAGCTTACTTAGCTTGTCTAGCGGGAGAAATGAGCAGTTCTTC.

The rearrangement joins TRBV2 to TRBJ1-1; no firm D call. From germline, CDR1 is SNHLY and CDR2 FYNNEI. V was trimmed by 1 base and J by 2 bases, leaving 8 bases between them. The CDR3 has 14 residues. The CDR3 DNA follows: TGTGCCAGCAGTGAAGTACGGGGAAACACTGAAGCTTTCTTT. Translation: CASSEVRGNTEAFF.

This clone came up a few times. The chain is built from TRBV29-1 and TRBJ2-1; TRBD2 matches at 10 bases. V trimming: 8 bases; J trimming: 7 bases; junction bases outside the gene matches: 11. Germline CDR1 reads SQVTM; CDR2 reads ANQGSEA. The CDR3 extends over 14 amino acids. The CDR3 sequence is CSIPRGTSVNEQFF. CDR3 nucleotide sequence: TGCAGCATCCCCCGGGGGACTAGCGTGAATGAGCAGTTCTTC.

This clone has just a few counts. The chain has TRBV7-2 and TRBJ1-2; D gene ambiguous. The CDR3 is 14 residues long. The ends were cut back, 3 bases at V and 8 bases at J, with 16 bases in the middle. CDR1 and CDR2 from the germline V gene are SGHTA and FQGNSA. The CDR3 loop is CASSLIQATGGYTF. In nucleotides, the CDR3 is TGTGCCAGCAGCTTGATTCAGGCCACGGGGGGCTACACCTTC.

This clone has just a few counts. The chain is built from TRBV7-2 and TRBJ2-7; 7 nucleotides line up with TRBD2. CDR1 SGHTA and CDR2 FQGNSA come from the germline V gene. The CDR3 loop spans 15 amino acids. V shed 5 bases, J shed 2 bases, and the junction held 9 bases outside the gene matches. Here the CDR3 DNA reads TGTGCCAGCAGCCCCCCCTGGGCGGGAGCCTACGAGCAGTACTTC. This translates into CASSPPWAGAYEQYF.

The chain joins TRBV6-5 to TRBJ1-2, with TRBD1 matching over 12 bases. The length of the CDR3 is 15 residues. CDR1 MNHEY and CDR2 SVGAGI come from the germline V gene. The junction had 10 bases not matched to a gene; V was cut back by 6 bases and J by 8 bases. The CDR3 sequence: CASSRTGTGGLGYTF. The CDR3 bases are TGTGCCAGCAGCCGCACCGGGACAGGGGGCTTGGGCTACACCTTC.

J is TRBJ1-5 and V is TRBV30; 7 bases align to TRBD1. V lost 2 bases to trimming and J lost 0 bases; unmatched junction nucleotides: 1. CDR3 size: 14 residues. Per germline, CDR1 GTSNPN and CDR2 SVGIG (reference sequence). CDR3 residues: CAWSKGASNQPQHF. The CDR3 region has the DNA TGTGCCTGGAGTAAGGGGGCTAGCAATCAGCCCCAGCATTTT.

The chain recombines TRBV7-2 with TRBJ2-5; 9 bases match TRBD2. The length of the CDR3 is 16 residues. From germline, CDR1 is SGHTA and CDR2 FQGNSA. The V segment lost 5 bases and the J segment 0 bases; nucleotides outside the gene matches: 7. CDR3 protein: CASSPPTSGYQETQYF. The CDR3 DNA is TGTGCCAGCAGCCCCCCGACTAGCGGATACCAAGAGACCCAGTACTTC. The whole variable domain, remainder taken from reference TRBV7-2 and TRBJ2-5, is GAGVSQSPSNKVTEKGKDVELRCDPISGHTALYWYRQSLGQGLEFLIYFQGNSAPDKSGLPSDRFSAERTGGSVSTLTIQRTQQEDSAVYLCASSPPTSGYQETQYFGPGTRLLVL.

The CDR3 reads CASSDYPRGLALHF. The CDR3 DNA reads TGTGCCAGCAGCGATTACCCCAGGGGGCTGGCCCTCCACTTT. V and J are TRBV11-3 and TRBJ1-6, with 8 bases fitting TRBD1. The germline CDR1 and CDR2 sequences are SGHNT and YENEEA. The CDR3 has 14 amino acids. With 5 bases clipped from V and 14 bases from J, the junction kept 11 bases outside the gene matches.

A few counts support this clone. The CDR3 sequence: CAGKGVGPDTQYF. CDR3 bases: TGTGCCGGAAAGGGGGTCGGGCCAGATACGCAGTATTTT. This chain joins TRBV30 and TRBJ2-3; perhaps TRBD1 as D (6 bases). Germline CDR1 reads GTSNPN; CDR2 reads SVGIG (reference sequence). CDR3 length: 13 residues. V was shortened by 8 bases and J by 4 bases, with 16 bases between the two germline ends.

This chain links TRBV7-7 with TRBJ2-1; tentative D call: TRBD2 (6 bases). The germline V and J ends were trimmed by 5 bases and 6 bases, with 20 bases remaining between them. CDR1 and CDR2 (germline): SSHAT, FNYEAQ (reference sequence). This CDR3 comprises 16 residues. The CDR3 protein is CASSEMGEVGANEQFF. CDR3 nucleotide sequence: TGTGCCAGCAGCGAAATGGGGGAGGTTGGGGCCAATGAGCAGTTCTTC.

This clone was detected a few times. The chain recombines TRBV5-1 with TRBJ1-1; 9 nucleotides agree with TRBD1. The CDR3 is 15 residues long. Germline V gives CDR1 SGHRS, CDR2 YFSETQ. The J segment lost 4 bases and the V segment lost 4 bases, leaving 8 bases of the junction unmatched. CDR3 sequence: CASSRTGVGSTEAFF. CDR3 sequence (DNA): TGCGCCAGCAGCCGGACAGGGGTAGGCAGCACTGAAGCTTTCTTT.

This rearrangement joins TRBV13 to TRBJ2-1, with 9 bases fitting TRBD1. Looked up from germline, CDR1 is PRHDT and CDR2 is FYEKMQ (reference sequence). The CDR3 runs 18 residues. After removal of 3 bases from V and 4 bases from J, the junction contained 13 bases not matched to a gene. The CDR3 loop is CASSFPLLGTGHYNEQFF. CDR3 bases: TGTGCCAGCAGCTTCCCTCTTTTAGGGACAGGGCATTACAATGAGCAGTTCTTC.

This clone was counted a few times. V is TRBV19 and J is TRBJ2-7, with TRBD1 matching over 8 bases. The CDR3 has 14 amino acids. Germline CDR1 and CDR2: LNHDA and SQIVND (reference sequence). V lost 7 bases and J lost 1; bases outside the gene matches: 6. This chain's CDR3 is CASNPGQGSYEQYF. The CDR3 DNA reads as TGTGCCAGTAACCCCGGACAGGGATCCTACGAGCAGTACTTC.

This clone was counted between two and nine times. In nucleotides, the CDR3 is TGTGCCAGCAGTGAAAGGGGGGGGCCTTGGGAGCAGTACTTC. Residues: CASSERGGPWEQYF. The J gene is TRBJ2-7, the V gene TRBV6-1; D is perhaps TRBD2 (7 bases). This CDR3 is built from 14 residues. Germline lookup yields CDR1 MNHNS and CDR2 SASEGT. The germline V and J ends were trimmed by 2 bases and 7 bases, with 15 bases remaining between them.

This clone turned up a few times. The chain is built from TRBV7-2 and TRBJ2-5; D perhaps matches TRBD2 (5 bases). The V end was cut by 5 bases, the J end by 3 bases, with 13 bases between. The CDR3 runs to 14 residues. Looked up from germline, CDR1 is SGHTA and CDR2 is FQGNSA. The CDR3: CASSPWAGEETQYF. CDR3 in DNA: TGTGCCAGCAGCCCCTGGGCGGGCGAAGAGACCCAGTACTTC.

The chain combines TRBV27 with TRBJ1-1; a possible D gene is TRBD1 (5 bases). The CDR3 covers 16 residues. CDR1 is MNHEY and CDR2 is SMNVEV in the germline V gene (reference sequence). Trimming cost V 2 bases and J 0 bases, with 13 bases left between them. The DNA of the CDR3 is TGTGCCAGCAGTTTAAAACGGGGACTTCTGAACACTGAAGCTTTCTTT. Translated: CASSLKRGLLNTEAFF.

The rearrangement uses TRBV28 and TRBJ2-5; TRBD2 agrees at 9 bases. This CDR3 has 13 amino acids. The V gene's germline CDR1 is MDHEN and CDR2 SYDVKM. The V segment lost 3 bases and the J segment 5 bases; nucleotides outside the gene matches: 1. CDR3 in amino acids: CASSFSGSETQYF. The DNA of the CDR3 is TGTGCCAGCAGTTTTAGCGGGAGTGAGACCCAGTACTTC.